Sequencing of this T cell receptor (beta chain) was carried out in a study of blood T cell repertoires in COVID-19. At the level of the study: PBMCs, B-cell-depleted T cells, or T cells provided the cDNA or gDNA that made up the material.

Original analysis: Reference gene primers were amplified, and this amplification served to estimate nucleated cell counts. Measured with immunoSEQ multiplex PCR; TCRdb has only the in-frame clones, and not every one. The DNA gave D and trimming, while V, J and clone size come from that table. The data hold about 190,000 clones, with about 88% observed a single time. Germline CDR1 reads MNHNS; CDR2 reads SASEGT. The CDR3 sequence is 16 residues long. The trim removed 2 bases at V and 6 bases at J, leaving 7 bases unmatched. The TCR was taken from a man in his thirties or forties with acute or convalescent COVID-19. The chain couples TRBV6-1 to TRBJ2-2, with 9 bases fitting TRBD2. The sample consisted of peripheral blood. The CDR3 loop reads CASSEFLAGLAGELFF. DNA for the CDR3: TGTGCCAGCAGTGAATTTCTAGCGGGGTTGGCCGGGGAGCTGTTTTTT.